One sample yielded the 17 T cell receptor beta chains listed below, sequenced in a study of T cells in Graves' hyperthyroidism and ophthalmopathy. TCR beta CDR3 regions were amplified from RNA. Primed by the HTBI set, a first-round RT-PCR was run on the TCR CDR3. MiXCR was run by TCRdb on the multiplex PCR reads, yielding one entry per CDR3 protein. In the table there are hundreds of thousands of distinct CDR3 sequences, about 18% of which are singletons. The sequencing input was blood. The receptors originated from a man in his forties with Graves' hyperthyroidism.

This clonotype came up many times. The chain couples TRBV4-3 to TRBJ1-4; a weak D match, TRBD1 (5 bases). The germline CDR1 and CDR2 sequences are LGHNA and YSLEER. The CDR3 totals 15 residues. V was clipped by 0 bases and J by 7 bases, with 12 bases between them. The CDR3 bases are TGCGCCAGCAGCCAAGATAAGGGGTTGGGTGAAAAACTGTTTTTT. Translating gives CASSQDKGLGEKLFF.

This clonotype was observed at least ten times. The V and J genes are TRBV18 and TRBJ1-2; D perhaps matches TRBD1 (6 bases). The ends were cut back, 5 bases at V and 0 bases at J, with 10 bases in the middle. CDR3 size: 14 residues. Looked up from germline, CDR1 is KGHSH and CDR2 is LQKENI. The CDR3: CASSTDRANYGYTF. CDR3 sequence (DNA): TGTGCCAGCTCAACGGACAGAGCTAACTATGGCTACACCTTC.

This clonotype was seen more than once but under ten times. The V and J genes are TRBV5-6 and TRBJ1-5; 7 nucleotides align to TRBD1. CDR1 and CDR2 (germline): SGHDT, YYEEEE. The CDR3 has 17 residues. After removal of 3 bases from V and 6 bases from J, the junction contained 15 bases not matched to a gene. In nucleotides, the CDR3 is TGTGCCAGCAGCTCGTCTCGGGGACGAGGGGGCGGTCAGCCCCAGCATTTT. It is translated as CASSSSRGRGGGQPQHF.

This clonotype was detected ten times or more. The rearrangement joins TRBV15 to TRBJ2-7, with TRBD2 as a possible D gene (7 bases). V lost 1 base, J lost 0 bases, and 13 bases lay in between. Looked up from germline, CDR1 is LNHNV and CDR2 is YYDKDF (reference sequence). The CDR3 has 16 amino acids. The CDR3 spells CATSRGGGATSYEQYF. The CDR3 DNA reads as TGTGCCACCAGCAGAGGGGGGGGGGCGACCTCCTACGAGCAGTACTTC.

In this sample, this clonotype turned up many times. The rearrangement joins TRBV6-1 to TRBJ2-5; 11 bases fit TRBD1. V was clipped by 5 bases and J by 0 bases; unmatched bases: 11. Germline V lookup: CDR1 MNHNS, CDR2 SASEGT. This CDR3 has 18 residues. The CDR3 DNA follows: TGTGCCAGCAGTACCCTGGGACAGGGGGTATTAGACCAAGAGACCCAGTACTTC. This sequence encodes CASSTLGQGVLDQETQYF.

This clonotype has a count of ten or more. V is TRBV24-1 and J is TRBJ2-2; a possible D gene is TRBD1 (8 bases). Germline V gene sequence: CDR1 KGHDR, CDR2 SFDVKD. Trimming shortened V by 4 bases and J by 7 bases, and 15 bases separated the two germline ends. This CDR3 is built from 15 residues. CDR3 sequence: CATSDNRGGGGELFF. The DNA of the CDR3 is TGTGCCACCAGTGACAACAGGGGGGGGGGCGGGGAGCTGTTTTTT.

This clonotype occurred a few times. The chain combines TRBV5-1 with TRBJ1-2; 8 bases map to TRBD1. CDR1 is SGHRS, CDR2 YFSETQ, per germline. The V gene end was trimmed by 4 bases and the J gene end by 6 bases; junction bases not matched to a gene: 11. The CDR3 has 15 amino acids. The CDR3 bases are TGCGCCAGCAGCGACGGACAGGGTCCGATCCATGGCTACACCTTC. Translation gives CASSDGQGPIHGYTF. The full variable domain, with the rest looked up from reference TRBV5-1 and TRBJ1-2, is KAGVTQTPRYLIKTRGQQVTLSCSPISGHRSVSWYQQTPGQGLQFLFEYFSETQRNKGNFPGRFSGRQFSNSRSEMNVSTLELGDSALYLCASSDGQGPIHGYTFGSGTRLTVV.

There are many counts of this clonotype. The chain employs TRBV5-1 and TRBJ2-5, with D hard to call. Deletions cut 1 base from V and 0 bases from J, with 7 bases between. The CDR3 sequence is 14 residues long. CDR1 SGHRS and CDR2 YFSETQ come from the germline V gene. CDR3: CASSLFSDQETQYF. CDR3 coding DNA: TGCGCCAGCAGCTTGTTTTCAGACCAAGAGACCCAGTACTTC. Together with reference TRBV5-1 and TRBJ2-5, the CDR3 gives the full variable domain: KAGVTQTPRYLIKTRGQQVTLSCSPISGHRSVSWYQQTPGQGLQFLFEYFSETQRNKGNFPGRFSGRQFSNSRSEMNVSTLELGDSALYLCASSLFSDQETQYFGPGTRLLVL.

The table lists this clonotype with many counts. The chain is built from TRBV7-9 and TRBJ1-4; D is uncertain. The CDR3 loop spans 13 amino acids. V lost 3 bases and J lost 7, with 9 bases in between. The germline V gene has CDR1 SEHNR and CDR2 FQNEAQ (reference sequence). The CDR3 loop is CASSFGGSEKLFF. The CDR3 DNA reads as TGTGCCAGCAGCTTTGGAGGGAGTGAAAAACTGTTTTTT.

V and J are TRBV7-8 and TRBJ1-6; 9 bases fit TRBD1. The V segment lost 5 bases and the J segment 10 bases; nucleotides outside the gene matches: 33. CDR1 and CDR2 from the germline V gene are SGHVS and FQNEAQ. This CDR3 is built from 23 residues. The CDR3: CASSGRRDGTSYRDRGKVSPLHF. CDR3 in DNA: TGTGCCAGCAGCGGCCGGCGAGATGGAACCTCTTACCGCGACAGGGGGAAGGTGTCACCCCTCCACTTT.

This clonotype was detected many times. The gene calls are TRBV7-2 and TRBJ1-4; no clear D. This CDR3 region has 16 residues. Trimming pared 6 bases from V and 8 bases from J, leaving 22 bases between. Germline lookup yields CDR1 SGHTA and CDR2 FQGNSA. The DNA for the CDR3 is TGTGCCAGCAGTCTAACCGATGGATTCGGCACCGAAAAACTGTTTTTT. Translated, it gives CASSLTDGFGTEKLFF.

The chain carries TRBV18 and TRBJ2-7; 11 positions match TRBD1. Germline CDR1 and CDR2: KGHSH and LQKENI. The CDR3 spans 16 residues. After removal of 4 bases from V and 3 bases from J, the junction contained 8 bases not matched to a gene. CDR3 residues: CASSRGPGQGGYEQYF. CDR3 bases: TGTGCCAGCTCACGAGGCCCGGGACAGGGGGGCTACGAGCAGTACTTC.

At least ten counts were recorded for this clonotype. The rearrangement uses TRBV28 and TRBJ1-1; the match to TRBD1 covers 7 bases. The length of the CDR3 is 14 residues. The V gene end was trimmed by 2 bases and the J gene end by 5 bases; junction bases not matched to a gene: 5. Germline V lookup: CDR1 MDHEN, CDR2 SYDVKM. CDR3 sequence reads: CASSLNRGRTEAFF. The CDR3 DNA follows: TGTGCCAGCAGTTTAAATAGGGGGCGGACTGAAGCTTTCTTT. The complete variable domain, with remaining parts taken from reference TRBV28 and TRBJ1-1, reads DVKVTQSSRYLVKRTGEKVFLECVQDMDHENMFWYRQDPGLGLRLIYFSYDVKMKEKGDIPEGYSVSREKKERFSLILESASTNQTSMYLCASSLNRGRTEAFFGQGTRLTVV.

The chain has TRBV30 and TRBJ1-1, with a possible D match to TRBD1 (5 bases). Trimming removed 1 base from V and 10 bases from J, with 13 bases in between. CDR3 size: 12 residues. Germline V gene lookup returns CDR1 GTSNPN and CDR2 SVGIG (reference sequence). The CDR3 sequence is CAWSANGGGAFF. The CDR3 nucleotides read TGTGCCTGGAGTGCTAATGGGGGGGGAGCTTTCTTT. Variable domain in full (rest from reference TRBV30 and TRBJ1-1): SQTIHQWPATLVQPVGSPLSLECTVEGTSNPNLYWYRQAAGRGLQLLFYSVGIGQISSEVPQNLSASRPQDRQFILSSKKLLLSDSGFYLCAWSANGGGAFFGQGTRLTVV.

CDR3 in DNA: TGTGCCAGCAGCATGGGGGGCTACGAGCAGTACTTC. It codes for CASSMGGYEQYF. The V gene is TRBV7-9, the J gene TRBJ2-7; D possibly corresponds to TRBD2 (6 bases). Trimming removed 5 bases from V and 3 bases from J, with 8 bases in between. This CDR3 contains 12 residues. Germline CDR1 SEHNR, CDR2 FQNEAQ (reference sequence).

The chain combines TRBV6-1 with TRBJ2-3; the match to TRBD2 covers 7 bases. J was trimmed by 2 bases and V by 7 bases; bases with no gene match: 3. This CDR3 contains 13 residues. Germline assignment: CDR1 MNHNS and CDR2 SASEGT. CDR3 protein: CASNAGDTDTQYF. The CDR3 nucleotides read TGTGCCAGCAACGCGGGGGACACAGATACGCAGTATTTT.

This clonotype was recorded many times. This chain connects TRBV30 to TRBJ1-1; D not resolved. Trimming stripped 2 bases from V and 0 bases from J, with 7 bases between. The V gene's germline CDR1 is GTSNPN and CDR2 SVGIG (reference sequence). The length of the CDR3 is 13 residues. The CDR3: CAWSPGMNTEAFF. The CDR3 DNA sequence: TGTGCCTGGAGTCCGGGGATGAACACTGAAGCTTTCTTT.